These 19 T cell receptor beta chains originate from one sample sequenced in a study of tumor-infiltrating lymphocytes in primary liver carcinoma. Total RNA (roughly 530 ng) served as template for TCR beta cDNA synthesis primed by a constant-region primer. The TCR beta library was amplified through three nested multiplex PCR rounds in a modified ARM-PCR procedure. TRBV1-TRBV30 forward primers paired with a C-beta reverse primer drove the first two PCR rounds, approximately 11 cycles each. TCRdb independently ran MiXCR on the multiplex PCR reads; one entry per CDR3 protein. The sample carries around 88,000 distinct CDR3 sequences, about 70% recorded once. The tissue used was unsorted bulk material of about 19-31 mg. RNA and DNA were co-extracted from it with the AllPrep DNA/RNA mini kit. Sample: tumor-adjacent normal liver tissue. The source of these receptors is a man in his forties or fifties with primary liver carcinoma and hepatitis B virus infection.

Notes on this clonotype: Given the absence of the conserved phenylalanine or tryptophan at the CDR3 end, a read error is likely. The chain uses TRBV10-2 and TRBJ2-7; D unresolved. V gave up 7 bases and J gave up 7 bases, with 11 bases separating them. The CDR3 has 11 amino acids. CDR1 is WSHSY, CDR2 SAAADI, per germline. CDR3 amino acids: CASNEVGEQYL. CDR3 coding DNA: TGCGCCAGCAACGAGGTGGGAGAGCAGTACTTA.

The sample holds one count of this clonotype. One end of the junction does not line up with germline, which may come from a read error. The rearrangement links TRBV11-1 to TRBJ2-1, with 10 bases aligning to TRBD2. The CDR3 loop spans 15 amino acids. Germline CDR1 SGHAT, CDR2 FQDESV (reference sequence). CDR3 coding DNA: TGTGCCAGCAGCAAGGGACTAGCGAAACGGGGTGAGCAGCTCTTC. This codes for CASSKGLAKRGEQLF.

This clonotype was counted ten times or more. The gene calls are TRBV7-9 and TRBJ1-2; D ambiguous. The CDR3 length is 16 residues. Germline V gene sequence: CDR1 SEHNR, CDR2 FQNEAQ (reference sequence). Trimming took off 5 bases at V and 5 bases at J, with 21 bases between the two ends. CDR3 region: CASSPEGRLSQYGYTF. CDR3 nucleotides: TGTGCCAGCAGCCCCGAGGGCAGGCTGTCCCAGTATGGCTACACCTTC.

The chain recombines TRBV28 with TRBJ2-7, with D unresolved. Germline CDR1 reads MDHEN; CDR2 reads SYDVKM. The CDR3 contains 14 residues. With 7 bases removed from V and 0 bases from J, the gap between germline ends came to 13 bases. This CDR3 is CASTNRSYSYEQYF. DNA for the CDR3: TGTGCCAGCACTAACCGATCCTACTCCTACGAGCAGTACTTC.

To note about this clonotype: A much larger clone differs from this one at a single base, so this may be a read error. V gene TRBV12-3 or TRBV12-4 combines with J gene TRBJ2-3; D unclear. There are 16 residues in the CDR3. The chain's CDR3 is CASNSGSATTTDTQCF. The CDR3 nucleotides read TGTGCCAGCAACTCTGGGTCAGCTACTACCACAGATACGCAGTGTTTT.

This clonotype occurred many times. V gene TRBV29-1 combines with J gene TRBJ2-5, with 7 nucleotides matching TRBD2. There are 11 residues in the CDR3. Losses at the gene ends were 7 bases for V and 5 bases for J; bases not matched to a gene: 4. From germline, CDR1 is SQVTM and CDR2 ANQGSEA. CDR3 loop: CSGRGGETQYF. Written as DNA, the CDR3 is TGCAGCGGTCGGGGAGGGGAGACCCAGTACTTC. Filled out from reference TRBV29-1 and TRBJ2-5, the complete variable domain reads SAVISQKPSRDICQRGTSLTIQCQVDSQVTMMFWYRQQPGQSLTLIATANQGSEATYESGFVIDKFPISRPNLTFSTLTVSNMSPEDSSIYLCSGRGGETQYFGPGTRLLVL.

The chain joins TRBV28 to TRBJ1-2; possible D gene TRBD1, 6 bases. Germline CDR1 reads MDHEN; CDR2 reads SYDVKM. The ends were cut back, 5 bases at V and 8 bases at J, with 18 bases in the middle. The CDR3 is 14 residues long. This CDR3 reads CASSPPLEGEGYTF. CDR3 in DNA: TGTGCCAGCAGTCCCCCCCTCGAGGGGGAAGGCTACACCTTC.

About this clonotype: A much larger clone lies one base from this, so it may be a read error. The rearrangement uses TRBV4-1 and TRBJ2-7; TRBD1 matches 7 bases. Germline V gene lookup returns CDR1 MGHRA and CDR2 YSYEKL. CDR3 size: 15 residues. In DNA, the CDR3 is TGCGCCTGCAGCCAAGGCCCCACAGGGGTCTACGAGCAGTACTTC. Translation gives CACSQGPTGVYEQYF.

This clonotype was seen repeatedly, ten times or more. This chain uses TRBV5-4 with TRBJ2-3; unclear D gene. V lost 2 bases to trimming and J lost 0 bases, with 13 bases between them. The germline V gene encodes CDR1 SGHNT and CDR2 YYREEE (reference sequence). The CDR3 is 16 amino acids. CDR3 loop: CASSLEGQLSTDTQYF. CDR3 bases: TGTGCCAGCAGCTTAGAAGGGCAGCTAAGCACAGATACGCAGTATTTT.

A note on this clonotype: Mismatch with germline at one junction end may stem from a read error. J is TRBJ2-3 and V is TRBV11-2; the D gene is possibly TRBD1 (6 bases). The CDR3 loop spans 15 amino acids. Germline V gene sequence: CDR1 SGHAT, CDR2 FQNNGV. The CDR3: CACSTGHSETDAQYF. The CDR3 DNA follows: TGTGCCTGCAGCACGGGACATAGCGAGACAGACGCGCAGTATTTT.

Ten or more counts support this clonotype. The chain carries TRBV14 and TRBJ2-7; perhaps TRBD1 as D (5 bases). Germline V gives CDR1 SGHDN, CDR2 FVKESK. The CDR3 length is 12 residues. Trimming removed 4 bases at V and 7 bases at J, with 11 bases between. The CDR3: CASSLLGREQYF. The CDR3 DNA reads as TGTGCCAGCAGCCTGCTGGGGCGAGAGCAGTACTTC.

The chain is built from TRBV30 and TRBJ1-2, with a weak D call TRBD1 (6 bases). The CDR3 spans 15 residues. Germline V gene lookup returns CDR1 GTSNPN and CDR2 SVGIG (reference sequence). V was shortened by 6 bases and J by 3 bases, with 20 bases between the two germline ends. This chain's CDR3 is CACPRSGTRDYGYTF. DNA of the CDR3: TGTGCCTGCCCTCGCTCCGGGACAAGGGACTATGGCTACACCTTC.

As to this clonotype: A much bigger clone sits one base away, suggesting this may be a read error. The CDR3: CAGSLGGTEGYEQYF. In nucleotides, the CDR3 is TGTGCCGGCAGCTTGGGAGGGACAGAGGGCTACGAGCAGTACTTC. The chain combines TRBV5-4 with TRBJ2-7; possibly TRBD1 or TRBD2 for D (7 bases each). The length of the CDR3 is 15 residues. The germline gives CDR1 SGHNT, CDR2 YYREEE (reference sequence). Full variable domain (rest looked up from reference TRBV5-4 and TRBJ2-7): ETGVTQSPTHLIKTRGQQVTLRCSSQSGHNTVSWYQQALGQGPQFIFQYYREEENGRGNFPPRFSGLQFPNYSSELNVNALELDDSALYLCAGSLGGTEGYEQYFGPGTRLTVT.

This clonotype was counted only a few times. A read error may produce the germline difference seen at one junction end. This sequence joins TRBV11-2 and TRBJ2-7; 11 bases match TRBD2. This CDR3 is 18 amino acids long. Germline V gene sequence: CDR1 SGHAT, CDR2 FQNNGV. The CDR3 DNA follows: TGTACCAGCAGCCTAGTGGGGACTAGCGGAGTCAAAGCCTACGAGCAGTACTTC. Amino acid sequence: CTSSLVGTSGVKAYEQYF.

This clonotype was found a few times. The genes are TRBV7-9 and TRBJ2-7; D is unresolved. With 2 bases removed from V and 4 bases from J, the gap between germline ends came to 9 bases. From germline, CDR1 is SEHNR and CDR2 FQNEAQ (reference sequence). The CDR3 sequence is 13 residues long. The CDR3: CASSLNQAYEQYF. Written as DNA, the CDR3 is TGTGCCAGCAGCTTAAATCAGGCTTACGAGCAGTACTTC. The variable domain in full, completed from reference TRBV7-9 and TRBJ2-7, reads DTGVSQNPRHKITKRGQNVTFRCDPISEHNRLYWYRQTLGQGPEFLTYFQNEAQLEKSRLLSDRFSAERPKGSFSTLEIQRTEQGDSAMYLCASSLNQAYEQYFGPGTRLTVT.

This clonotype was detected once. The junction differs from germline at one of its ends, possibly a read error. The J gene is TRBJ2-1, the V gene TRBV29-1; D is unclear. From germline, CDR1 is SQVTM and CDR2 ANQGSEA. There are 11 residues in the CDR3. CDR3 DNA: TGCAGCTCACGGAAGGGATATGAACAGTTCTTC. Residues: CSSRKGYEQFF.

With regard to this clonotype: It may be a read error: a sequence one base away is much more abundant. This chain links TRBV4-1 with TRBJ2-7; TRBD2 aligns across 7 bases. The CDR3 loop spans 15 amino acids. Germline V gene data show CDR1 as MGHRA and CDR2 as YSYEKL. Losses at the gene ends were 4 bases for V and 7 bases for J; bases not matched to a gene: 13. The CDR3 coding sequence is TGCGCCAGCAGCCGGGAGGGGACTATCGGAGGTGAGCAGTACTTC. It yields the protein CASSREGTIGGEQYF.

For this clonotype: At one boundary the junction diverges from the germline segment, which might be a read error. The chain joins TRBV7-8 to TRBJ2-1; tentative D call: TRBD2 (6 bases). The length of the CDR3 is 15 residues. CDR1 and CDR2 from the germline V gene are SGHVS and FQNEAQ. CDR3 coding DNA: TGCGCCAGCAGCAAAAGAGGAGTAGCGGACAATGAGCAGTTCTTC. Protein: CASSKRGVADNEQFF.

Turning to this clonotype: A much larger clone lies one base from this, so it may be a read error. This chain connects TRBV6-1 to TRBJ2-3; TRBD1 aligns across 7 bases. This CDR3 has 14 residues. Germline V gene data show CDR1 as MNHNS and CDR2 as SASEGT. V shed 8 bases, J shed 3 bases, and the junction held 8 bases outside the gene matches. The CDR3 region is CASLDRSGTDTQYF. CDR3 coding DNA: TGTGCCAGCCTGGACAGGAGCGGAACAGATACGCAGTATTTT.